The T cell receptor (beta chain) under discussion was sequenced for a study of shared clonotypes between healthy human individuals. General study points: When compared with the clonotypes that were shared by all four sorted-subset donors, the non-shared clonotypes turned out to have lower generation probabilities. Naive CD4 clonotype sharing across several donors was approximately 5%.

This CDR3 is built from 15 residues. Germline V CDR1 and CDR2: SGHTA, FQGTGA. The V and J ends lost 1 base and 2 bases, in that order; junction bases with no gene match: 4. Of note for this clone: What it binds is not known.

Clones were sequenced by immunoSEQ multiplex PCR, and TCRdb holds only the in-frame ones, with some missing. The sample consists of under 550,000 clones, 90% to 96% of them appearing once. Material: naive CD4+ T cells sorted from blood. The subset: CD45RA+ positively selected. The rearrangement uses TRBV7-3 and TRBJ1-2, with TRBD1 matching over 7 bases. This receptor was taken from a woman aged 25 to 39 in good health. DNA of the CDR3: TGTGCCAGCAGCTTAAAAGGGGGCACAAACTATGGCTACACCTTC. This codes for CASSLKGGTNYGYTF.